This T cell receptor beta chain was documented in a study of blood T cell repertoires in COVID-19. Study context: The United States, Italy and Spain supplied acute and convalescent COVID-19 samples.

Assay used: immunoSEQ multiplex PCR; TCRdb lists only in-frame clones, some missing. The sample has about 130,000 clones; approximately 85% are singletons. This clone appeared a single time. Germline V gene sequence: CDR1 MGHDK, CDR2 SYGVNS. The V end lost 10 bases, the J end lost 1 base, and 15 bases lay between the germline ends. This CDR3 has 14 residues. The V call is TRBV25-1, the J call TRBJ2-3, with D perhaps TRBD1 (5 bases). Sequencing was performed on peripheral blood. This clonotype was sampled from an elderly man with active or convalescent COVID-19. Here the CDR3 DNA reads TGTGCCACCGACGACAGTTTGGGCACAGATACGCAGTATTTT. Translating it yields CATDDSLGTDTQYF.